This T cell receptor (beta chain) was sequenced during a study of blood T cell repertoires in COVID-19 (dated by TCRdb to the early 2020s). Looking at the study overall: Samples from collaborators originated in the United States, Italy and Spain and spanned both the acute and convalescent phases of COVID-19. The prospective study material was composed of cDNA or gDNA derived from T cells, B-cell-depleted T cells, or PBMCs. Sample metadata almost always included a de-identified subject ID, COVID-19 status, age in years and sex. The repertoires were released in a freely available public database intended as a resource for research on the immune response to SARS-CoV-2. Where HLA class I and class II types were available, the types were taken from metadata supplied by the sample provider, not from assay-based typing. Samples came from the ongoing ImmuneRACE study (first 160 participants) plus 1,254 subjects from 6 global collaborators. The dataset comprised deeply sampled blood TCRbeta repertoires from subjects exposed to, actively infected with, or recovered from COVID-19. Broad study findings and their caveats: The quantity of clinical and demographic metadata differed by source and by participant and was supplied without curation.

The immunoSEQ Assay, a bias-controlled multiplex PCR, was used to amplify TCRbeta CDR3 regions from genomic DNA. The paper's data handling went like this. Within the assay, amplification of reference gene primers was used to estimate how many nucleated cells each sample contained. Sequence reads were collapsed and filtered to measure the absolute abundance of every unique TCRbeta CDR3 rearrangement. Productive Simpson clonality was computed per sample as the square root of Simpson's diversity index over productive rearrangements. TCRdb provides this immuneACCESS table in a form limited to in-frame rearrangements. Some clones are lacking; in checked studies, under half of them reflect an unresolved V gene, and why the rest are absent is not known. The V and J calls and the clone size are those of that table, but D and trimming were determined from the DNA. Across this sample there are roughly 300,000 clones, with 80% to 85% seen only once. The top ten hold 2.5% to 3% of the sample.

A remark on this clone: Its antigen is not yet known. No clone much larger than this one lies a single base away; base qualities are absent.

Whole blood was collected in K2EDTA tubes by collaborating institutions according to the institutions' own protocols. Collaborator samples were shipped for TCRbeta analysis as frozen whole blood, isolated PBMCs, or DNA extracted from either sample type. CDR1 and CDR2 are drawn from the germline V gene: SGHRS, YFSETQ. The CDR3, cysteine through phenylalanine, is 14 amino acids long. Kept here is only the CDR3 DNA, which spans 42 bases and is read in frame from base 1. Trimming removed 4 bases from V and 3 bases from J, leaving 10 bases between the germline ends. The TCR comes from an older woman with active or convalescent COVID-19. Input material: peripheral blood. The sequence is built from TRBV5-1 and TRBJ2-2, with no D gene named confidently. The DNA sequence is TGCGCCAGCAGCCGAAATACGGACACCGGGGAGCTGTTTTTT. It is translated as CASSRNTDTGELFF.